This T cell receptor beta chain was profiled in a study of regulatory T cells in long-lasting Graves disease. Time point meaning: newly diagnosed GD, antithyroid drugs for less than 3 months. TCR sequences were obtained from RNA taken from PBMCs. Graves' disease diagnoses used American Thyroid Association guidelines. CDR1 and CDR2 (germline): SGHVS, FQNEAQ. The CDR3 spans 12 residues. Deletions cut 6 bases from V and 1 base from J, with 6 bases between. Through Arm-PCR of CDR3 regions and iRepertoire HTBI primers, TCR beta libraries were built. Using its own MiXCR run on the multiplex PCR reads, TCRdb lists one record per CDR3 protein. The table has under 300,000 distinct CDR3 sequences, 20% seen once.

The sequencing used peripheral blood mononuclear cells (PBMCs), collected at new diagnosis, from a patient treated with antithyroid drugs. The receptor comes from a female donor with Graves disease. The chain couples TRBV7-8 to TRBJ1-2; the D is unclear. The CDR3 DNA is TGTGCCAGCAGTGAAGTTAACTATGGCTACACCTTC. Amino acid sequence: CASSEVNYGYTF.